The T cell receptor (beta chain) under discussion was sequenced for a study of T cell responses to AZD1222 COVID-19 vaccine. Data came from immunoSEQ multiplex PCR; TCRdb stores just in-frame clones and leaves some out. The sample lists 150,000 or so clones, around 90% occurring once. This sequence originates from an adult who received the AZD1222 COVID-19 vaccine. This material consisted of peripheral blood, taken 28 days after the second AZD1222 dose.

The CDR3 spells CASRTGLPSYEQYF. DNA for the CDR3: TGTGCCAGCAGGACGGGACTCCCCTCCTACGAGCAGTACTTC. This chain uses TRBV6-5 with TRBJ2-7, with a possible D match to TRBD2 (6 bases). The CDR3 is 14 residues long. V lost 6 bases and J 0 bases, leaving 12 bases between the germline ends. CDR1 is MNHEY, CDR2 SVGAGI, per germline.